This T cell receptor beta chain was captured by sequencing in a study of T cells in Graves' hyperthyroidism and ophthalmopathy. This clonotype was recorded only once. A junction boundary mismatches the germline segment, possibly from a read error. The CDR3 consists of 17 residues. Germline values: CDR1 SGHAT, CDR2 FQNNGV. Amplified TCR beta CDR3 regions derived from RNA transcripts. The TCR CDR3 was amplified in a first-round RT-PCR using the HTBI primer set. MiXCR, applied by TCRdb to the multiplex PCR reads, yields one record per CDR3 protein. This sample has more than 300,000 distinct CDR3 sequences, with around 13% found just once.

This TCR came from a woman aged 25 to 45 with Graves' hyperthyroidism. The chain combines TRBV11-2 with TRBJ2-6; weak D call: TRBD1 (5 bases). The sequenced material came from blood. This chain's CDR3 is CASSLAPSLSGADVLTF. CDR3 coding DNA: TGTGCCAGCAGTCTGGCCCCCTCCCTCTCTGGGGCCGACGTCCTGACTTTC.